This TCR beta chain was recovered during a study of CD8 T cells in Susac syndrome (dated by TCRdb to between 2018 and 2021). Background on the whole study: Of the Susac syndrome patients who were sequenced, under 10 were in clinical remission while about six had clinically active disease. At blood withdrawal, Susac syndrome patients were therapy-naive, treated with corticosteroids (with IVIg additionally given to some), or treated with IVIg alone. Repertoire sequencing was used to test whether CD8+ T cell activation and differentiation in Susac syndrome was antigen driven. The study compared CD8+ T cell repertoire clonality among 12 healthy donors, roughly 14 Susac syndrome patients and 15 or so multiple sclerosis patients. What the authors observed across the whole study: CD8+ repertoires in Susac syndrome showed clonal expansion, which was highest in CD8+ TEMRA cells and was greater in clinically active patients than in remitting patients. The number of individuals in the TCR sequencing and HLA analysis was acknowledged as relatively small. Looking at Susac-specific public clones, the researchers identified fewer than 20 in the total CD8+ repertoire and roughly 5 in the CD8+ TEMRA repertoire.

From the cysteine up to the phenylalanine, the CDR3 has a length of 16 residues. The only DNA kept is the CDR3, 48 bases in frame from the first base. Germline trimming: 5 bases from V, 7 bases from J; junction bases outside gene matches: 12. CDR1 and CDR2 are drawn from the germline V gene: MGHDK, SYGVNS. RNA was extracted with the RNeasy kit and roughly 0.45 to 1 ug was reverse transcribed using random hexamers. The immunoSEQ multiplex PCR assay, which covers 54 Vbeta and 13 Jbeta segments, was used to amplify TCR beta CDR3 regions. PCR amplification bias was corrected by using a synthetic template baseline for primer optimization and computational correction. Per the original workflow: Reads were assigned to V, D and J genes according to IMGT and analyzed in immunoSEQ Analyzer, with only productive sequences retained. To calculate clonality, Shannon entropy was normalized by log2 of the number of productive unique sequences and then subtracted from one. For each patient and control, public and private clones were evaluated within the 100 most prevalent clones. A clone was defined as Susac-specific if it was absent from the healthy and MS cohorts, from over a thousand published viral clones and from other ImmuneACCESS disease sequences. TCRdb ran its own pipeline on the public reads, namely fastp trimming at Q25 and MiXCR clone calling, and kept in-frame beta chains. One record per CDR3 amino acid sequence lists the most common genes and DNA. TCRdb's processing, not the study's, gives the V and J calls here. The sample has 75,000 to 95,000 distinct CDR3 sequences on record, over 85% of them singletons. The top ten clonotypes cover around 0.45% of the sample.

Peripheral blood CD8+ and CD4+ T cells from healthy donors, Susac syndrome patients and multiple sclerosis patients were profiled using high-throughput TCR beta sequencing. The Susac syndrome patients fulfilled recently defined diagnostic criteria for either definite or probable disease. CD8+ TEMRA cells were enriched by FACS, while bulk CD8+ and CD4+ T cells were purified by magnetic negative isolation. Blood was drawn into EDTA tubes, processed within 24 hours, and PBMCs were isolated by density gradient centrifugation. PBMCs destined for TCR sequencing were cryopreserved in liquid nitrogen and later thawed in a 37 °C water bath. A purity of at least 90% was achieved for sorted or isolated CD4+, CD8+ and CD8+ TEMRA cells. A word on this clonotype: There is no known antigen for this receptor. No base quality information exists; no much larger clone differs at one position.

This TCR was sampled from a human donor with Susac syndrome. What was sequenced was CD8+ T cells from PBMCs. The chain was built from TRBV25-1 and TRBJ2-1, with 9 central nucleotides matching TRBD2. The nucleotides read TGTGCCAGCAGTCCCCTGGGGACTAGCTTACCGAATGAGCAGTTCTTC. This codes for CASSPLGTSLPNEQFF.